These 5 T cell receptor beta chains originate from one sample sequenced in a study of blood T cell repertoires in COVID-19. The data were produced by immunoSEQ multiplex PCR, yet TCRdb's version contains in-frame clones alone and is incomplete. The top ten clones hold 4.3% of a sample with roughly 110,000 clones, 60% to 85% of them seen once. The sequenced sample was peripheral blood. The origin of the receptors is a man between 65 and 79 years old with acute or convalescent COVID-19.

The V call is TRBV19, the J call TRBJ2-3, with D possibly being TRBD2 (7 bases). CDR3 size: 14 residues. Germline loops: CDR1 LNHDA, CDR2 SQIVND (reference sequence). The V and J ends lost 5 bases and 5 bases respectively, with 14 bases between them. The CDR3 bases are TGTGCCAGTAGTGTACGGGGGGCAGGAGATACGCAGTATTTT. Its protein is CASSVRGAGDTQYF.

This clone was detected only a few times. CDR3 amino acids: CASSPTGGNEKLFF. For the CDR3, the DNA is TGTGCCAGCAGCCCTACTGGAGGGAATGAAAAACTGTTTTTT. V usage is TRBV7-3 and J usage is TRBJ1-4; D remains ambiguous. Trimming removed 5 bases at V and 5 bases at J, with 12 bases between. This CDR3 contains 14 residues. Germline V gene sequence: CDR1 SGHTA, CDR2 FQGTGA.

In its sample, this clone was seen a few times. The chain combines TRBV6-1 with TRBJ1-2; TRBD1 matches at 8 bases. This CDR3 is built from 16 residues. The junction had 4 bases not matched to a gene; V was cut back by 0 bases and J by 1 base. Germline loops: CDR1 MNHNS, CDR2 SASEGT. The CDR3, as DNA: TGTGCCAGCAGTGAAGCGCCGACAGGGGTTAACTATGGCTACACCTTC. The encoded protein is CASSEAPTGVNYGYTF.

This chain's CDR3 is CATSDFSQGGDTQYF. The CDR3 nucleotides read TGTGCCACCAGTGATTTTAGCCAGGGCGGAGATACGCAGTATTTT. This chain links TRBV24-1 with TRBJ2-3; tentatively, D is TRBD1 (5 bases). With 1 base removed from V and 5 bases from J, the gap between germline ends came to 12 bases. There are 15 residues in the CDR3. Germline V gives CDR1 KGHDR, CDR2 SFDVKD.

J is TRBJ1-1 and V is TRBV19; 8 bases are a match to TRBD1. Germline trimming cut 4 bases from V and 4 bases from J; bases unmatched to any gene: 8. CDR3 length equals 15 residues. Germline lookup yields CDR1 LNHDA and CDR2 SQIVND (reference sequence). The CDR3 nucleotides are TGTGCCAGTAGTAGGTCCCAAACAGGGGGCACTGAAGCTTTCTTT. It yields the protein CASSRSQTGGTEAFF.